This T cell receptor beta chain was obtained from a study of post-analysis software for immune sequencing data. Study results and limitations: Four or five TRBV segments, TRBV5-6, TRBV5-1 and TRBV20-1 among them, were found more frequent in patients than controls.

The V gene's germline CDR1 is SQVTM and CDR2 ANQGSEA. The junction had 4 bases not matched to a gene; V was cut back by 7 bases and J by 2 bases. The CDR3 extends over 13 amino acids. Unique molecular identifiers had been added to the TCR beta cDNA libraries. MiXCR, run by TCRdb on the PCR reads, gives a single entry per CDR3 protein. The table includes about 620,000 distinct CDR3 sequences, 40% to 50% detected once. About this clonotype: What it recognizes is unknown.

This sequence joins TRBV29-1 and TRBJ2-3; 9 nucleotides match TRBD1. The receptor's source is a girl aged 5 to 17 with multiple sclerosis. The sequencing sample was made of blood. CDR3 sequence (DNA): TGCAGCGCCGGGACAGGGCCCACAGATACGCAGTATTTT. Residues: CSAGTGPTDTQYF.